This TCR beta chain was observed in a study of T-cell reconstitution after alpha-beta-depleted transplantation in children. This clonotype was seen many times. Its antigen remains unidentified. Findings and caveats of the study: Once a year had passed after transplant, T-cell counts and diversity came mostly from newly produced T cells. Approximately two months post-transplant, alpha-beta T cells reportedly originated from several hundred expanded graft clones.

The library targeted TCRbeta and was prepared with unique molecular identifiers. One entry per CDR3 protein results from TCRdb running MiXCR on the PCR reads. The sample consists of approximately 500,000 distinct CDR3 sequences, over 9.5% of them appearing once. The CDR3 is 15 amino acids. Germline loops: CDR1 MNHEY, CDR2 SMNVEV (reference sequence). V was clipped by 6 bases and J by 1 base, with 15 bases between them. The V call is TRBV27, the J call TRBJ1-1, with D possibly being TRBD1 (6 bases). Material: PBMCs, obtained before TCRalphabeta/CD19-depleted stem cell transplant. The TCR originated in a child aged 2-15 years with inherited bone marrow failure, due to receive a stem cell transplant. The CDR3 DNA is TGTGCCAGCAGCTTAGCCGGGACACCGAACACTGAAGCTTTCTTT. Its protein is CASSLAGTPNTEAFF.